This T cell receptor (beta chain) was found in a study of Graves' ophthalmopathy and Graves' hyperthyroidism. RNA transcripts were the source from which TCR beta CDR3 regions were amplified. The authors performed first-round RT-PCR with HTBI primers and then a second-round multiplex PCR. TCRdb fed the multiplex PCR reads into MiXCR, producing one record per CDR3 protein. The top ten clones hold 11% of a sample with over a million distinct CDR3 sequences, 35% to 40% of them seen once. V gave up 2 bases and J gave up 7 bases, with 12 bases separating them. The CDR3 spans 14 residues. Study conclusions and caveats: In blood, most expanded thyroid clonotypes above 0.001 frequency were also detected. Both an approximately 68% sensitivity and an approximately 76% specificity characterized the model's predictions of ophthalmopathy progression.

This clonotype appeared a few times. Its matching antigen is unknown. The genes are TRBV12-3 or TRBV12-4 and TRBJ1-5; D remains ambiguous. This TCR was recovered from an adult man with Graves' hyperthyroidism. Material: peripheral blood or thyroid tissue (not recorded which). The CDR3 DNA follows: TGTGCCAGCAGTTTAAGGGCAGGAGGGCAGCCCCAGCATTTT. Translated: CASSLRAGGQPQHF.